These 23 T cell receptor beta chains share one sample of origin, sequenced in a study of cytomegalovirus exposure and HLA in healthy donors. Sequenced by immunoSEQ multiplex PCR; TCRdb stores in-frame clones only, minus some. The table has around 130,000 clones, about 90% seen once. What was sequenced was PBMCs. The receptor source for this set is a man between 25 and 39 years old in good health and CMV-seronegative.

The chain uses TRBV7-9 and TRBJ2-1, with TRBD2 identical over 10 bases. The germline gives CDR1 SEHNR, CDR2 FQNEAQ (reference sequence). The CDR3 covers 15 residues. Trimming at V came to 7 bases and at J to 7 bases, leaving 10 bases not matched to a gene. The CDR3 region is CASNDGSSGRNEQFF. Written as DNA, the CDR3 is TGTGCCAGCAACGATGGGAGTAGCGGGAGGAATGAGCAGTTCTTC. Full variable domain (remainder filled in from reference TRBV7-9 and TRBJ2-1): DTGVSQNPRHKITKRGQNVTFRCDPISEHNRLYWYRQTLGQGPEFLTYFQNEAQLEKSRLLSDRFSAERPKGSFSTLEIQRTEQGDSAMYLCASNDGSSGRNEQFFGPGTRLTVL.

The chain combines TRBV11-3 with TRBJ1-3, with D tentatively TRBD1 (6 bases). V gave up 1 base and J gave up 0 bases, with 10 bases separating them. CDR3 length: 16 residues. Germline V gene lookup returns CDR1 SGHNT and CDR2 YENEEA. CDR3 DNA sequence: TGTGCCAGCAGCTTAGTGGGGGCTAGCTCTGGAAACACCATATATTTT. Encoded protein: CASSLVGASSGNTIYF.

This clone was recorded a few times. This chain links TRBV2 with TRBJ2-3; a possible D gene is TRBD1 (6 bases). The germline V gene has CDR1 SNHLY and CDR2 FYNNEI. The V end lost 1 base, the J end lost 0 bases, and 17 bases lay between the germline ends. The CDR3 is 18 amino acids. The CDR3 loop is CASSEESGAAPSTDTQYF. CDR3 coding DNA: TGTGCCAGCAGTGAAGAGTCAGGGGCCGCCCCTAGCACAGATACGCAGTATTTT.

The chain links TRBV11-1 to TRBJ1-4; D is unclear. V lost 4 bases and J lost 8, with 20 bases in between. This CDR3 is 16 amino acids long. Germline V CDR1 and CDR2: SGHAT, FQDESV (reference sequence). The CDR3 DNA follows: TGTGCCAGCAGCTCTGGCGTCGGACTTGTAAGGGAAAAACTGTTTTTT. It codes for CASSSGVGLVREKLFF.

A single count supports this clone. The CDR3 DNA follows: TGTGCCACCAGCAGATCCACGAGGGATCAGCCCCAGCATTTT. Translating it yields CATSRSTRDQPQHF. The chain carries TRBV15 and TRBJ1-5; D is undetermined. Per the germline V gene, CDR1 is LNHNV and CDR2 is YYDKDF (reference sequence). The V end lost 2 bases, the J end lost 5 bases, and 10 bases lay between the germline ends. CDR3 length: 14 residues.

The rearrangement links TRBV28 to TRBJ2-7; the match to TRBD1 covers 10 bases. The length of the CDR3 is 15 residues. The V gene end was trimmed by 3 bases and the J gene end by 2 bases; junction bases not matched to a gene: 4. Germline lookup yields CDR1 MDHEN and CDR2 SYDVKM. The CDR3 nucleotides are TGTGCCAGCAGTTTTACCGGACAGGGGGCCTACGAGCAGTACTTC. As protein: CASSFTGQGAYEQYF.

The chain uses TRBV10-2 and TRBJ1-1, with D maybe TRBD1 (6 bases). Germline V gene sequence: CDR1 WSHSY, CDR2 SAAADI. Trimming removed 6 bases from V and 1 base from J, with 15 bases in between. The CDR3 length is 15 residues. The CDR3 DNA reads TGCGCCAGCAGCTCACCAGGGGCTGCGAACACTGAAGCTTTCTTT. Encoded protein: CASSSPGAANTEAFF.

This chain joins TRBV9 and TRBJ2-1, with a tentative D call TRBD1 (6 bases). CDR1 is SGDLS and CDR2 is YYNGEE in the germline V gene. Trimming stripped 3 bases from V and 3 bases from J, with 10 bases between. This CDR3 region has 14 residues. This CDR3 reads CASSAGTNYNEQFF. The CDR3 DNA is TGTGCCAGCAGCGCCGGGACAAACTACAATGAGCAGTTCTTC.

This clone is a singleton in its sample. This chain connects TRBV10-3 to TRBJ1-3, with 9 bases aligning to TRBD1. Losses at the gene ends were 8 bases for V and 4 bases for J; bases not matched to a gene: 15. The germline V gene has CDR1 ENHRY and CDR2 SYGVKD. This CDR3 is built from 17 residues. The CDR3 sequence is CAIGGQGMDLRGNTIYF. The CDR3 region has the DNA TGTGCCATCGGAGGACAGGGGATGGATTTGAGAGGAAACACCATATATTTT.

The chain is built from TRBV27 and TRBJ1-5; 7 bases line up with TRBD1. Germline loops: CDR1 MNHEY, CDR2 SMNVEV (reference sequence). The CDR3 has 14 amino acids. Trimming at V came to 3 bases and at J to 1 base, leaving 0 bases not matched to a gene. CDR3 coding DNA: TGTGCCAGCAGTTTGACAGGGAGCAATCAGCCCCAGCATTTT. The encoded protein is CASSLTGSNQPQHF.

The CDR3 region has the DNA TGTGCCAGTAGTACGTTCCTCAGGGGTCCTGAAGCTTTCTTT. Protein: CASSTFLRGPEAFF. The chain combines TRBV19 with TRBJ1-1; tentatively, D is TRBD1 (6 bases). CDR3 length: 14 amino acids. Germline assignment: CDR1 LNHDA and CDR2 SQIVND (reference sequence). V lost 4 bases to trimming and J lost 6 bases, with 15 bases between them.

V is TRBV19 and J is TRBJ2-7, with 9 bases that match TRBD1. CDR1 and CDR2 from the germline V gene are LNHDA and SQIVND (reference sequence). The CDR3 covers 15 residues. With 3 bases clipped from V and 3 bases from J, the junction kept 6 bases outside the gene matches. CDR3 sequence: CASSIGQGPHYEQYF. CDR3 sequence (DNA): TGTGCCAGTAGTATCGGACAGGGGCCTCACTACGAGCAGTACTTC.

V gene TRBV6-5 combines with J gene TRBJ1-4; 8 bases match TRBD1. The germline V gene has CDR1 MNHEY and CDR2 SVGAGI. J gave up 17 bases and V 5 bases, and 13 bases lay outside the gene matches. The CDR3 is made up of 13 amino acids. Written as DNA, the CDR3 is TGTGCCAGCAGTCGTGGACAGGGTGGGGAACATTTTTTT. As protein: CASSRGQGGEHFF.

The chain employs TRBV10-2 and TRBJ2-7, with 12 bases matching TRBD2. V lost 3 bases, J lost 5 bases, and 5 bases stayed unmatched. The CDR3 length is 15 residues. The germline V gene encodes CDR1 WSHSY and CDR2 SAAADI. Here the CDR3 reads CASSDGTSGYNEQYF. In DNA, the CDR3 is TGCGCCAGCAGTGATGGGACTAGCGGGTATAACGAGCAGTACTTC.

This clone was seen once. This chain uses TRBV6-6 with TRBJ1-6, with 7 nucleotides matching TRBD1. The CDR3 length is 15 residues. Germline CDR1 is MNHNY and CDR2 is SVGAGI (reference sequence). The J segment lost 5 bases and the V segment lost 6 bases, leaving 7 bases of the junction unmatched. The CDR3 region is CASRPEGQNNSPLHF. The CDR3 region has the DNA TGTGCCAGCAGGCCCGAGGGACAGAATAATTCACCCCTCCACTTT.

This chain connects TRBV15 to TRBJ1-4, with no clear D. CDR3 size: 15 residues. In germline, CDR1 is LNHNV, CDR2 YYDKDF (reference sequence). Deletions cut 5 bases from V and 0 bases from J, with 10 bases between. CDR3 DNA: TGTGCCACCAGCCTATACAGAGCAACTAATGAAAAACTGTTTTTT. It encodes CATSLYRATNEKLFF.

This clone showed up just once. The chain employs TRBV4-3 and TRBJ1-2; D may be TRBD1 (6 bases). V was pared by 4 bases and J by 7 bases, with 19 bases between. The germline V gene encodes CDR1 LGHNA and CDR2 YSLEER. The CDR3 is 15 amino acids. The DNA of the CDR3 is TGCGCCAGCAGCCCTGATCAGGGGATAGCCCCTGGCTACACCTTC. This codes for CASSPDQGIAPGYTF.

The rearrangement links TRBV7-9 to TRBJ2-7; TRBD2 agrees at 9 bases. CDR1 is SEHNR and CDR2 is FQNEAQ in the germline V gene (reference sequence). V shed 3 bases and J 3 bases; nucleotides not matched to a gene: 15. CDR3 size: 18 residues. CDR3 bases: TGTGCCAGCAGCTTCCCCAAGACTAGCGGAGTGACTTTCTACGAGCAGTACTTC. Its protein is CASSFPKTSGVTFYEQYF. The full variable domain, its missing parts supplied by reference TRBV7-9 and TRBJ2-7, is DTGVSQNPRHKITKRGQNVTFRCDPISEHNRLYWYRQTLGQGPEFLTYFQNEAQLEKSRLLSDRFSAERPKGSFSTLEIQRTEQGDSAMYLCASSFPKTSGVTFYEQYFGPGTRLTVT.

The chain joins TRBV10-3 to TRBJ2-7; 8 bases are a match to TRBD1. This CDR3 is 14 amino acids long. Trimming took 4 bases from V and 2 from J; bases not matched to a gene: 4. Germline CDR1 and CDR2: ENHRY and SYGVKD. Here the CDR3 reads CAISGRTGPYEQYF. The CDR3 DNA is TGTGCCATCAGTGGAAGGACAGGGCCCTACGAGCAGTACTTC.

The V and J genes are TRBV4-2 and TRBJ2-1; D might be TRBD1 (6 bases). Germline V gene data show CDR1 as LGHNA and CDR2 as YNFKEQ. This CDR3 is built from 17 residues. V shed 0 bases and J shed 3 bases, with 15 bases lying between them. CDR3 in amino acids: CASSQDQDRLGYNEQFF. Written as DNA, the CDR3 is TGTGCCAGCAGCCAAGATCAAGACAGGCTGGGCTACAATGAGCAGTTCTTC.

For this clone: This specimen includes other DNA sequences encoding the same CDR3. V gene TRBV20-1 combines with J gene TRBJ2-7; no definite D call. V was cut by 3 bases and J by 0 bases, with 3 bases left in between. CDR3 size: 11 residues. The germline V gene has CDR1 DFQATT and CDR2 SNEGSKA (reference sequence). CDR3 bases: TGCAGTGCTAGTCACTCCTACGAGCAGTACTTC. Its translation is CSASHSYEQYF.

The CDR3 sequence is CSVEYRFMNTEAFF. The CDR3 DNA reads TGCAGCGTTGAATACAGATTTATGAACACTGAAGCTTTCTTT. The chain recombines TRBV29-1 with TRBJ1-1, with D hard to call. Per germline, CDR1 SQVTM and CDR2 ANQGSEA. Trimming cost V 2 bases and J 0 bases, with 10 bases left between them. The CDR3 length is 14 residues.

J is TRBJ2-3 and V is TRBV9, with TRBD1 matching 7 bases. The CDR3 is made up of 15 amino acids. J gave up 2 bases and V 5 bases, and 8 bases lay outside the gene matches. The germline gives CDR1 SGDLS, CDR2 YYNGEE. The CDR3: CASSTGQTYTDTQYF. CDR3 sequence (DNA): TGTGCCAGCAGTACGGGACAGACTTACACAGATACGCAGTATTTT. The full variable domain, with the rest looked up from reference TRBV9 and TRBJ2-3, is DSGVTQTPKHLITATGQRVTLRCSPRSGDLSVYWYQQSLDQGLQFLIQYYNGEERAKGNILERFSAQQFPDLHSELNLSSLELGDSALYFCASSTGQTYTDTQYFGPGTRLTVL.